Listed below are T cell receptor beta chains from one sample, sequenced in a study of blood T cell repertoires in COVID-19. Libraries were prepared by immunoSEQ multiplex PCR; TCRdb keeps only in-frame clonotypes and omits some of them. The repertoire has about 210,000 clones, approximately 80% of them found once; the top ten carry approximately 4.6%. The sample was PBMCs or T cells enriched from blood (not recorded which). The source is a man aged 25 to 40 with acute COVID-19. The CDR3 runs from the conserved cysteine through the conserved F or W. D genes are given only for firm matches. Clone size is given for some rows only: seen once, a few or many times, or a class if the clone is expanded.

CDR3 protein: CASSGAGGPVNEQFF
CDR3 DNA: TGTGCCAGCAGTGGAGCGGGGGGGCCTGTCAATGAGCAGTTCTTC
J gene: TRBJ2-1
V gene: TRBV9
D gene: TRBD2
clone size: -

CDR3 protein: CASSSPGTGRNEQFF
CDR3 DNA: TGTGCCAGCAGCTCCCCAGGGACAGGGAGGAATGAGCAGTTCTTC
J gene: TRBJ2-1
V gene: TRBV7-9
D gene: TRBD1
clone size: -

CDR3 protein: CASSPFRVEGNTEAFF
CDR3 DNA: TGTGCCAGCTCACCGTTTCGGGTGGAGGGGAACACTGAAGCTTTCTTT
J gene: TRBJ1-1
V gene: TRBV18
D gene: -
clone size: once

CDR3 protein: CASSQEPGQGNYGYTF
CDR3 DNA: TGCGCCAGCAGCCAAGAACCGGGACAGGGTAACTATGGCTACACCTTC
J gene: TRBJ1-2
V gene: TRBV4-1
D gene: TRBD1
clone size: once

CDR3 protein: CASSPAASGEQYF
CDR3 DNA: TGTGCCAGCAGTCCCGCCGCTTCGGGGGAGCAGTACTTC
J gene: TRBJ2-7
V gene: TRBV6-4
D gene: -
clone size: few

CDR3 protein: CASSPGQDYGYTF
CDR3 DNA: TGTGCCAGCTCACCGGGACAGGACTATGGCTACACCTTC
J gene: TRBJ1-2
V gene: TRBV18
D gene: TRBD1
clone size: -

CDR3 protein: CASSLDVGAGETQYF
CDR3 DNA: TGTGCCAGCAGCTTAGACGTGGGGGCAGGGGAGACCCAGTACTTC
J gene: TRBJ2-5
V gene: TRBV11-2
D gene: -
clone size: -

CDR3 protein: CASSPKTVRFGEQYF
CDR3 DNA: TGTGCCAGCAGTCCTAAGACGGTCCGGTTTGGAGAGCAATACTTC
J gene: TRBJ2-7
V gene: TRBV28
D gene: -
clone size: -

CDR3 protein: CASSGDRAYEQYF
CDR3 DNA: TGTGCCAGCAGCGGGGACAGGGCTTACGAGCAGTACTTC
J gene: TRBJ2-7
V gene: TRBV6-5
D gene: TRBD1
clone size: -

CDR3 protein: CASSLTASGGQTQYF
CDR3 DNA: TGTGCCAGCAGCTTAACGGCTAGCGGGGGGCAAACGCAGTATTTT
J gene: TRBJ2-3
V gene: TRBV11-1
D gene: TRBD2
clone size: -

CDR3 protein: CASSLDRGFVSPLHF
CDR3 DNA: TGCGCCAGCAGTCTCGACAGGGGGTTTGTTTCACCCCTCCACTTT
J gene: TRBJ1-6
V gene: TRBV10-1
D gene: TRBD1
clone size: -

CDR3 protein: CASSPWTGGGYTEAFF
CDR3 DNA: TGTGCCAGCAGCCCTTGGACAGGGGGCGGGTACACTGAAGCTTTCTTT
J gene: TRBJ1-1
V gene: TRBV7-9
D gene: TRBD1
clone size: -

CDR3 protein: CASAPEFSKCECGLTGELFF
CDR3 DNA: TGTGCTAGTGCCCCAGAGTTTTCGAAGTGTGAGTGCGGGCTTACCGGGGAGCTGTTTTTT
J gene: TRBJ2-2
V gene: TRBV12-5
D gene: -
clone size: -

CDR3 protein: CASSPPGQGYGYTF
CDR3 DNA: TGTGCCAGCAGCCCACCCGGACAGGGCTATGGCTACACCTTC
J gene: TRBJ1-2
V gene: TRBV5-5
D gene: TRBD1
clone size: once

CDR3 protein: CASSLGNRENTEAFF
CDR3 DNA: TGCGCCAGCAGCTTGGGTAATCGGGAGAACACTGAAGCTTTCTTT
J gene: TRBJ1-1
V gene: TRBV5-1
D gene: -
clone size: -

CDR3 protein: CASGLVAGKLFF
CDR3 DNA: TGTGCTAGTGGTTTGGTAGCTGGAAAACTGTTTTTT
J gene: TRBJ1-4
V gene: TRBV12-5
D gene: -
clone size: -

CDR3 protein: CATSAGVHEQYF
CDR3 DNA: TGTGCCACCAGTGCAGGGGTCCACGAGCAGTACTTC
J gene: TRBJ2-7
V gene: TRBV24-1
D gene: -
clone size: -

CDR3 protein: CASSSGRGSTDTQYF
CDR3 DNA: TGTGCCAGCAGCTCGGGTAGGGGTAGCACAGATACGCAGTATTTT
J gene: TRBJ2-3
V gene: TRBV11-3
D gene: -
clone size: -

CDR3 protein: CASSDDRGRGTEAFF
CDR3 DNA: TGTGCCAGCAGCGACGACAGGGGAAGGGGGACTGAAGCTTTCTTT
J gene: TRBJ1-1
V gene: TRBV2
D gene: TRBD1
clone size: -

CDR3 protein: CASSYSRAANYGYTF
CDR3 DNA: TGTGCCAGCAGTTACTCGAGGGCAGCTAACTATGGCTACACCTTC
J gene: TRBJ1-2
V gene: TRBV6-5
D gene: -
clone size: -